This note documents a single TCR beta chain sequence. Germline and junction disagree at one end, which may indicate a read error. In the study's own analysis: Cell counts per sample came from amplifying reference gene primers. Profiled with immunoSEQ multiplex PCR; TCRdb holds only in-frame clones, not every one. V and J calls and clone size are those listed in that table; D and trimming were worked out from the DNA. In the table there are around 470,000 clones, 90% of which are singletons. This sample is drawn from a study of blood T cell repertoires in COVID-19. In terms of age and location, participants ranged from roughly 18 to 89 years and lived in about two dozen US areas. Among Cohort 3 donors, those recovered had two negative PCRs, clearance, or symptom resolution. CDR3 length: 12 residues. The germline V gene has CDR1 SEHNR and CDR2 FQNEAQ (reference sequence).

The source of this sequence is a man aged 18 to 29 who had recovered from COVID-19. The chain joins TRBV7-9 to TRBJ2-7; 9 nucleotides line up with TRBD1. Source material: PBMCs or T cells enriched from blood (not recorded which). The CDR3 region is CASSQPTGGEYF. CDR3 sequence (DNA): TGTGCCAGCAGCCAGCCTACAGGGGGCGAGTATTTC.